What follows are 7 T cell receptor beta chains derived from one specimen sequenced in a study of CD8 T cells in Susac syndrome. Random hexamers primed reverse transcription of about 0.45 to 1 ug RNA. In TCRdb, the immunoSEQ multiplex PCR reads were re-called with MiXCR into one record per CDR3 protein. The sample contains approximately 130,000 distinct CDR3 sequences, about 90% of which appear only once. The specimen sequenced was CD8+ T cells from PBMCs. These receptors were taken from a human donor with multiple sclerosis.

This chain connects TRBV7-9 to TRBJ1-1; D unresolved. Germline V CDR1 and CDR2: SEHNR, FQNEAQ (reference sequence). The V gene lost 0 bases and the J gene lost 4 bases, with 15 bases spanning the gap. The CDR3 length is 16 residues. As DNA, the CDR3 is TGTGCCAGCAGCTTAGCCCCGGCGGCCGGAGGCACTGAAGCTTTCTTT. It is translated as CASSLAPAAGGTEAFF.

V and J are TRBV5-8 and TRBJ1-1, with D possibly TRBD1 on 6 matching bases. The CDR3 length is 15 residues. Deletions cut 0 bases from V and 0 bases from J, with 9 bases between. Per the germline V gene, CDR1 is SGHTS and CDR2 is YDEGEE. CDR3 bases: TGTGCCAGCAGCTTGGGACAGGAGTTGAACACTGAAGCTTTCTTT. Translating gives CASSLGQELNTEAFF.

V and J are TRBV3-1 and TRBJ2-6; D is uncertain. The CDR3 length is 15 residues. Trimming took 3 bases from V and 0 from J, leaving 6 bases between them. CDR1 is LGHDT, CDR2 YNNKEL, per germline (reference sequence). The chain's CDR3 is CASSHTLSGANVLTF. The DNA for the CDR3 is TGTGCCAGCAGCCATACCCTCTCTGGGGCCAACGTCCTGACTTTC.

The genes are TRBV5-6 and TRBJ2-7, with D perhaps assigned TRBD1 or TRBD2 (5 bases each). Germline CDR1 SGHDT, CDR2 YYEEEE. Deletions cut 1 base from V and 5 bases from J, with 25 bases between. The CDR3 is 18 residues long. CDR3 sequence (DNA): TGTGCCAGCAGCTTGAGGGTGGGGGAGTCCCGAGTCCTGAACGAGCAGTACTTC. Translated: CASSLRVGESRVLNEQYF.

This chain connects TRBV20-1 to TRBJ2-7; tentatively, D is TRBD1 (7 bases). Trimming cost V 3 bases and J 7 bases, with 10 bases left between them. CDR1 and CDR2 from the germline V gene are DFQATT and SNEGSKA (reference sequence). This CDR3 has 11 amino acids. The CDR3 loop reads CSASRGEEQYF. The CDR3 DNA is TGCAGTGCTAGCAGGGGGGAAGAGCAGTACTTC.

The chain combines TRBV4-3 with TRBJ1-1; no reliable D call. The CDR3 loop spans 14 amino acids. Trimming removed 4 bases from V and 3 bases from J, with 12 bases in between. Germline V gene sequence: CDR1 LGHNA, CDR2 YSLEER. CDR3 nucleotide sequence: TGCGCCAGCAGCCGGGCTTGGGAAGACACTGAAGCTTTCTTT. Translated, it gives CASSRAWEDTEAFF.

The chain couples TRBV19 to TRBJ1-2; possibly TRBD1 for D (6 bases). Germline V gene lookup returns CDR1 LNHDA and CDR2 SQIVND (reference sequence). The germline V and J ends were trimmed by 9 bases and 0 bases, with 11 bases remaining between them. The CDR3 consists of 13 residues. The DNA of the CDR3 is TGTGCCAGCACAGGGCCGGCTAACTATGGCTACACCTTC. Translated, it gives CASTGPANYGYTF.